This T cell receptor beta chain appears in the sequencing data of a study of T-cell reconstitution after alpha-beta-depleted transplantation in children. Study conclusions and caveats: Several hundred expanded graft clones reportedly supplied alpha-beta T cells about two months after transplant. Surviving thymic progenitors and recipient T cells were the source of high TCRbeta diversity at day 60 in some patients. A year post-transplant, T-cell counts and diversity derived mostly from newly produced T cells.

On this clonotype itself: Its antigen is unknown.

Unique molecular identifiers were incorporated into the prepared TCRbeta library. TCRdb itself ran the PCR reads through MiXCR, one entry per CDR3 protein. The data contain a few hundred thousand distinct CDR3 sequences, around 15% of them singletons. V dropped 4 bases and J dropped 7 bases, with 17 bases sitting between them. This CDR3 has 13 residues. Per germline, CDR1 SQVTM and CDR2 ANQGSEA. The rearrangement uses TRBV29-1 and TRBJ2-7; D may be TRBD1 (6 bases). This receptor was obtained from a boy younger than two who had a stem cell transplant for Wiskott-Aldrich syndrome, so the T cells may come from the graft donor. The starting material was PBMCs, mostly from graft donor cells, obtained 360 days after TCRalphabeta/CD19-depleted stem cell transplant. CDR3 region: CSVGTALTLEQYF. The CDR3 nucleotides are TGCAGCGTTGGGACAGCCCTTACTCTTGAGCAGTACTTC.